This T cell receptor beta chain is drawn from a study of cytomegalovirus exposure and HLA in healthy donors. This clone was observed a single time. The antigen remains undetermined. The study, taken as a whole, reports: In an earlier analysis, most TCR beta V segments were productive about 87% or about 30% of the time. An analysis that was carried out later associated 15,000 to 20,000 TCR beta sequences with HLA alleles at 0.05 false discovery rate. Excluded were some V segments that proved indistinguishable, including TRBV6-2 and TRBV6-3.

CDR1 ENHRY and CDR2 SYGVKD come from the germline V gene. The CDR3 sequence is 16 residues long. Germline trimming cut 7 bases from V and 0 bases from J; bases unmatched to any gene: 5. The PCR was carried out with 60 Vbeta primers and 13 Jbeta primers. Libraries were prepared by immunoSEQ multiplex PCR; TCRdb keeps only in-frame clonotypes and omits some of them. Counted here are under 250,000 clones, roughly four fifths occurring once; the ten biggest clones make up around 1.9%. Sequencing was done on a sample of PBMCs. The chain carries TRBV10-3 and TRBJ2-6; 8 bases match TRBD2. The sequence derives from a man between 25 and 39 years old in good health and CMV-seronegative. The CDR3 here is CAITPGGTSGANVLTF. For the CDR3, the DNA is TGTGCCATCACTCCGGGGGGGACCTCTGGGGCCAACGTCCTGACTTTC.